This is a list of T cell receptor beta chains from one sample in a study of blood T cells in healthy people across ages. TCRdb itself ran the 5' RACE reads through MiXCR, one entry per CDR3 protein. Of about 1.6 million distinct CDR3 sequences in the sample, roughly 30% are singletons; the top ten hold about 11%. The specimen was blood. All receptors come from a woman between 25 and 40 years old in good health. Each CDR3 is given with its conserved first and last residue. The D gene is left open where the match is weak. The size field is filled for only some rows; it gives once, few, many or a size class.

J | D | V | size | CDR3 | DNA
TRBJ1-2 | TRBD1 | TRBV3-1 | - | CASSHRRDRVTLDNYGYTF | TGTGCCAGCAGCCACCGCCGGGACAGGGTGACCCTTGATAACTATGGCTACACCTTC
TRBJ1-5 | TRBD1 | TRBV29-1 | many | CSVTDGQGQPQHF | TGCAGCGTAACAGACGGACAGGGTCAGCCCCAGCATTTT
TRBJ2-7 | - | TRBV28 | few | CASSPRSGFRASSYEQYF | TGTGCCAGCAGCCCCAGAAGTGGGTTTAGGGCCAGCTCCTACGAGCAGTACTTC
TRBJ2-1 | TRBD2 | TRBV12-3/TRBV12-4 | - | CASRLGGNEQFF | TGTGCCAGCCGTCTGGGGGGGAATGAGCAGTTCTTC
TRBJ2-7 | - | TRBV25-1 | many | CASSPSLGPSYEQYF | TGTGCCAGCAGTCCTTCCCTAGGGCCTTCCTACGAGCAGTACTTC
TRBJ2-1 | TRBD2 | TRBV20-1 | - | CSARVLAGDGYEQFF | TGCAGTGCTAGAGTCCTAGCGGGAGATGGCTATGAGCAGTTCTTC
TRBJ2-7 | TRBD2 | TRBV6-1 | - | CASSAWTSGSYEQYF | TGTGCCAGCAGTGCATGGACTAGCGGATCCTACGAGCAGTACTTC
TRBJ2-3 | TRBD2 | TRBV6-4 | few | CASSPSGRAGGDTQYF | TGTGCCAGCAGTCCTAGCGGGAGGGCCGGAGGAGATACGCAGTATTTT
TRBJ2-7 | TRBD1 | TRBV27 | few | CASSITGDLFVYEQYF | TGTGCCAGCAGTATAACAGGGGATCTGTTCGTATACGAGCAGTACTTC
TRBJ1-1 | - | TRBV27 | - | CASSLSSQGLGAEAFF | TGTGCCAGCAGTTTATCTTCCCAGGGGTTGGGCGCTGAAGCTTTCTTT
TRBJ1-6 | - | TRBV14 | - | CASAQVASNSPLHF | TGTGCCAGCGCGCAGGTTGCGAGTAATTCACCCCTCCACTTT
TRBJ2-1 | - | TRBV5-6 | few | CASSLWGGRTSNEQFF | TGTGCCAGCAGCTTGTGGGGGGGGCGGACAAGTAATGAGCAGTTCTTC
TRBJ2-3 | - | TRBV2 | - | CASTPLEGPSVNTQYF | TGTGCCAGCACTCCACTTGAGGGACCCTCAGTGAATACGCAGTATTTT
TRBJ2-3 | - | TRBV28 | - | CASSLRGGGRDTQYF | TGTGCCAGCAGTTTAAGGGGTGGGGGCAGAGATACGCAGTATTTT
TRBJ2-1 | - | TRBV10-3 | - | CAIRLEAYNGQFF | TGTGCCATCAGGCTAGAGGCCTACAATGGGCAGTTCTTC
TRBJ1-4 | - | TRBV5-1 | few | CASSFRGAGEKLFF | TGCGCCAGCAGCTTCAGGGGCGCAGGTGAAAAACTGTTTTTT
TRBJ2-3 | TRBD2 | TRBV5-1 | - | CASSPGTSGAATQYF | TGCGCCAGCAGCCCCGGGACTAGCGGGGCAGCTACGCAGTATTTT
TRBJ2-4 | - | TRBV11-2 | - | CASSLRGNQYF | TGTGCCAGCAGCTTAAGAGGGAACCAGTACTTC
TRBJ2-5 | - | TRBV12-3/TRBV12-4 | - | CASSSDRKKGEAQYF | TGTGCCAGCAGCTCCGACAGGAAAAAGGGAGAGGCCCAGTACTTC
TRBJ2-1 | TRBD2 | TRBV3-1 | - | CASSPLSGGTGNEQFF | TGTGCCAGCAGCCCTCTCAGCGGGGGAACGGGCAATGAACAGTTCTTC
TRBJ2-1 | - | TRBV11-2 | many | CASSFGYYNEQFF | TGTGCCAGCAGCTTTGGGTATTACAATGAGCAGTTCTTC
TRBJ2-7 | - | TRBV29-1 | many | CSVEATLTHEQYF | TGCAGCGTTGAAGCTACCCTTACGCACGAGCAGTACTTC
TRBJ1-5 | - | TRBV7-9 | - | CASSTETVGQPQHF | TGTGCCAGCAGCACCGAGACAGTGGGTCAGCCCCAGCATTTT
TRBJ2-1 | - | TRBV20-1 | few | CSARLWKSYNEQFF | TGCAGTGCCCGCCTCTGGAAGTCCTACAATGAGCAGTTCTTC
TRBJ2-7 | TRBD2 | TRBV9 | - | CAGTPRGTSGEQYF | TGTGCCGGCACTCCAAGGGGGACTAGCGGCGAGCAGTACTTC
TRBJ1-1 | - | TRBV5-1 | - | CASSTRTVNTEAFF | TGCGCCAGCAGCACCCGGACAGTGAACACTGAAGCTTTCTTT
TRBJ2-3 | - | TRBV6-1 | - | CASSEATADTQYF | TGTGCCAGCAGTGAAGCTACGGCGGATACGCAGTATTTT
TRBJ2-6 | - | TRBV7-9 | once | CTSSLGGHSGANVLTF | TGTACCAGCAGCCTCGGTGGGCATTCTGGGGCCAACGTCCTGACTTTC
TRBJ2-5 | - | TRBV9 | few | CASSVDGSFQETQYF | TGTGCCAGCAGCGTAGATGGCAGCTTCCAAGAGACCCAGTACTTC
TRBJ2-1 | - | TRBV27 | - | CASSPRGPYNGQFF | TGTGCCAGCAGTCCCCGCGGCCCATACAATGGGCAGTTCTTC
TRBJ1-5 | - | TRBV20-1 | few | CSALPGYSNQPQHF | TGCAGTGCCCTCCCGGGGTATAGCAATCAGCCCCAGCATTTT
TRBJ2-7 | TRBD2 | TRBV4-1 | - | CASSQVGSGRFYEQYF | TGCGCCAGCAGCCAAGTCGGTAGCGGGAGGTTCTACGAGCAGTACTTC
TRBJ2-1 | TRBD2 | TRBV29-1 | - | CSGGLAGFEQFF | TGCAGCGGGGGACTAGCGGGATTTGAGCAGTTCTTC
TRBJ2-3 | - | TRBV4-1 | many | CASSQDLTDTQYF | TGCGCCAGCAGCCAAGATCTTACAGATACGCAGTATTTT
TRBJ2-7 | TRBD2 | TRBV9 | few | CARGGTESYEQYF | TGTGCCAGGGGGGGGACGGAATCCTACGAGCAGTACTTC
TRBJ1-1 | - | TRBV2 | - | CASSEMHRAMNTEAFF | TGTGCCAGCAGTGAAATGCACAGGGCCATGAACACTGAAGCTTTCTTT
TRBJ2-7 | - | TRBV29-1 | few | CSVILSDSFYEQYF | TGCAGCGTAATACTCAGCGACAGTTTCTACGAGCAGTACTTC
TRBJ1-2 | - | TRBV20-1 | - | CSARDVVSYGYTF | TGCAGTGCTAGAGATGTAGTTAGCTATGGCTACACCTTC
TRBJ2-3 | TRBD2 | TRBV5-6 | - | CASSFGTSRTDTQYF | TGTGCCAGCAGCTTCGGGACTAGCCGAACAGATACGCAGTATTTT
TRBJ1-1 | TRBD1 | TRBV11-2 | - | CASSPTGTGRGTEAFF | TGTGCCAGCAGCCCAACCGGGACAGGGAGAGGGACTGAAGCTTTCTTT
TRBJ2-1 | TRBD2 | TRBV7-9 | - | CASSLEVLAGGPNEQFF | TGTGCCAGCAGCTTAGAAGTTCTAGCGGGAGGCCCCAATGAGCAGTTCTTC
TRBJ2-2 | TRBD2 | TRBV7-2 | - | CASSLPNGRGGNTGELFF | TGTGCCAGCAGCTTACCTAATGGGAGGGGCGGGAACACCGGGGAGCTGTTTTTT
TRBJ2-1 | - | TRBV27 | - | CASSARGQAYNEQFF | TGTGCCAGCAGTGCCCGAGGGCAGGCCTACAATGAGCAGTTCTTC
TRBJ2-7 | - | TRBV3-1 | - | CASGHIGGTSYEQYF | TGTGCCAGCGGCCATATAGGGGGGACCTCCTACGAGCAGTACTTC
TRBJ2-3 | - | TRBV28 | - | CASNTLARGPVSTDTQYF | TGTGCCAGCAACACCTTGGCACGAGGGCCAGTCAGCACAGATACGCAGTATTTT
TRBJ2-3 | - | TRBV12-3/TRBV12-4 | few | CASRASPTDTQYF | TGTGCCAGCAGGGCCAGTCCCACAGATACGCAGTATTTT
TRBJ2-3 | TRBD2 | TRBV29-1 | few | CSVEGLTSGGTDTQYF | TGCAGCGTTGAAGGCCTTACTAGCGGGGGAACAGATACGCAGTATTTT